The 8 T cell receptor beta chains below come from one sample, sequenced in a study of blood T cell repertoires in COVID-19. Data came from immunoSEQ multiplex PCR; TCRdb stores just in-frame clones and leaves some out. Among about 58,000 clones listed, about nine tenths were seen once. The material sequenced was peripheral blood. The receptors come from a woman aged 60-70 years with active COVID-19.

The V and J genes are TRBV5-1 and TRBJ2-6; D is unresolved. Germline loops: CDR1 SGHRS, CDR2 YFSETQ. The CDR3 spans 11 residues. Trimming removed 1 base from V and 13 bases from J, with 6 bases in between. The CDR3 region is CASSLSRVLTF. The CDR3 coding sequence is TGCGCCAGCAGCTTGAGTCGGGTCCTGACTTTC. Filled out from reference TRBV5-1 and TRBJ2-6, the complete variable domain reads KAGVTQTPRYLIKTRGQQVTLSCSPISGHRSVSWYQQTPGQGLQFLFEYFSETQRNKGNFPGRFSGRQFSNSRSEMNVSTLELGDSALYLCASSLSRVLTFGAGSRLTVL.

The chain uses TRBV27 and TRBJ1-6; D remains unclear. Germline V gives CDR1 MNHEY, CDR2 SMNVEV (reference sequence). The V end was cut by 6 bases, the J end by 0 bases, with 9 bases between. The CDR3 is 15 residues long. The CDR3 sequence: CASRYGSSYNSPLHF. CDR3 bases: TGTGCCAGCAGGTACGGGAGCTCCTATAATTCACCCCTCCACTTT.

V usage is TRBV18 and J usage is TRBJ2-2, with 8 bases identical to TRBD1. The germline gives CDR1 KGHSH, CDR2 LQKENI. V gave up 6 bases and J gave up 4 bases; unmatched junction bases: 13. CDR3 length equals 17 residues. CDR3 sequence (DNA): TGTGCCAGCTCTGCCCCGACAGGGGAAGGAGGCACCGGGGAGCTGTTTTTT. Translating gives CASSAPTGEGGTGELFF. The full variable domain, rest sourced from reference TRBV18 and TRBJ2-2, is NAGVMQNPRHLVRRRGQEARLRCSPMKGHSHVYWYRQLPEEGLKFMVYLQKENIIDESGMPKERFSAEFPKEGPSILRIQQVVRGDSAAYFCASSAPTGEGGTGELFFGEGSRLTVL.

There are a few counts of this clone. The CDR3 here is CASRDRGRQPQHF. The CDR3 nucleotides read TGTGCCAGTAGAGACAGGGGTCGTCAGCCCCAGCATTTT. V usage is TRBV19 and J usage is TRBJ1-5; 8 positions agree with TRBD1. The CDR3 loop spans 13 amino acids. V was pared by 6 bases and J by 6 bases, with 4 bases of the junction left unmatched. The germline V gene has CDR1 LNHDA and CDR2 SQIVND (reference sequence).

CDR3 loop: CASSEYPYSEQYF. In DNA form, the CDR3 reads TGTGCCAGCAGTGAATATCCCTATTCGGAGCAGTACTTC. J is TRBJ2-7 and V is TRBV25-1, with D unresolved. Germline V gene lookup returns CDR1 MGHDK and CDR2 SYGVNS. The CDR3 has 13 amino acids. Trimming removed 0 bases from V and 7 bases from J, with 10 bases in between.

The chain employs TRBV11-1 and TRBJ2-2; D may be TRBD1 (6 bases). CDR3 length: 15 residues. V gave up 8 bases and J gave up 7 bases, with 20 bases separating them. In germline, CDR1 is SGHAT, CDR2 FQDESV (reference sequence). The CDR3 here is CASRRDNWDRGELFF. CDR3 nucleotides: TGTGCCAGCCGCAGGGACAACTGGGACCGCGGGGAGCTGTTTTTT.

The chain uses TRBV30 and TRBJ2-7, with 16 positions matching TRBD2. CDR1 is GTSNPN and CDR2 is SVGIG in the germline V gene (reference sequence). Trimming removed 1 base from V and 6 bases from J; junction bases left unmatched: 3. The CDR3 contains 15 residues. CDR3 residues: CAWSEGLAGGAEQYF. The CDR3 coding sequence is TGTGCCTGGAGTGAGGGACTAGCGGGGGGGGCCGAGCAGTACTTC.

This chain joins TRBV7-3 and TRBJ2-1; possibly TRBD1 for D (6 bases). The CDR3 is made up of 17 amino acids. The V end was cut by 3 bases, the J end by 9 bases, with 24 bases between. Germline values: CDR1 SGHTA, CDR2 FQGTGA. The CDR3 protein is CASSLVSGPGSQGEQFF. Written as DNA, the CDR3 is TGTGCCAGCAGCTTGGTATCGGGCCCTGGATCACAGGGTGAGCAGTTCTTC.